Listed below are T cell receptor beta chains from one sample, sequenced in a study of blood T cell repertoires in COVID-19. The protocol was immunoSEQ multiplex PCR, while the TCRdb copy is restricted to in-frame clones and leaves out a portion. The sample contains over 200,000 clones, about 90% of which appear only once. The sample consisted of PBMCs or T cells enriched from blood (not recorded which). The source of these receptors is a woman in her twenties or thirties who had been exposed to COVID-19. CDR3s include the opening cysteine and the closing phenylalanine or tryptophan. D genes are given only for firm matches. Not all rows give a size; the values are once, few, many and, for expanded clones, a class.

abundance | j_gene | v_gene | d_gene | CDR3aa | CDR3nt
NA | TRBJ1-4 | TRBV28 | NA | CASSLSGTTNEKLFF | TGTGCCAGCAGTTTATCAGGGACAACTAATGAAAAACTGTTTTTT
NA | TRBJ2-7 | TRBV6-2/TRBV6-3 | TRBD2 | CASSPMSLGLAGGPYEQYF | TGTGCCAGCAGCCCTATGAGCCTAGGACTAGCGGGAGGGCCCTACGAGCAGTACTTC
NA | TRBJ1-5 | TRBV27 | NA | CATGGVRGQPQHF | TGTGCCACTGGAGGGGTTAGGGGTCAGCCCCAGCATTTT
NA | TRBJ2-6 | TRBV10-3 | NA | CAISVAGGANVLTF | TGTGCCATCAGTGTGGCGGGAGGGGCCAACGTCCTGACTTTC
once | TRBJ2-7 | TRBV14 | TRBD1 | CASSQSDRAYEQYF | TGTGCCAGCAGCCAATCGGACAGGGCCTACGAGCAGTACTTC
few | TRBJ2-7 | TRBV27 | NA | CASRTTGVEQYF | TGTGCCAGCAGGACGACAGGCGTCGAGCAGTACTTC
NA | TRBJ2-2 | TRBV6-1 | NA | CASSEAAASGVMFF | TGTGCCAGCAGTGAAGCGGCGGCCTCAGGGGTGATGTTTTTT
NA | TRBJ2-1 | TRBV6-5 | TRBD2 | CASETASGSHEQFF | TGTGCCAGCGAAACGGCTAGCGGGAGTCATGAGCAGTTCTTC
once | TRBJ2-2 | TRBV11-3 | NA | CASSSSNFGELFF | TGTGCCAGCAGCTCTTCTAATTTCGGGGAGCTGTTTTTT
NA | TRBJ2-7 | TRBV6-5 | NA | CASLIRSTSYEQYF | TGTGCCAGCCTTATCAGGTCCACCTCCTACGAGCAGTACTTC
NA | TRBJ1-1 | TRBV5-1 | NA | CASSRLIFRDRLYQNTEAFF | TGCGCCAGCAGCCGTCTAATATTCCGAGACAGGCTATATCAGAACACTGAAGCTTTCTTT
NA | TRBJ1-1 | TRBV7-9 | NA | CASSLLPGHENTEAFF | TGTGCCAGCAGCCTCCTACCGGGACATGAGAACACTGAAGCTTTCTTT
NA | TRBJ2-5 | TRBV30 | NA | CAWRVGSRETQYF | TGTGCCTGGAGGGTGGGCTCCCGAGAGACCCAGTACTTC
NA | TRBJ2-5 | TRBV14 | TRBD2 | CASSQGLAGEWQETQYF | TGTGCCAGCAGCCAAGGACTAGCGGGAGAATGGCAAGAGACCCAGTACTTC
NA | TRBJ1-4 | TRBV4-1 | TRBD1 | CASSPSQRNIRGLIEKLFF | TGCGCCAGCAGCCCCTCCCAACGTAACATTAGGGGGCTGATTGAAAAACTGTTTTTT
NA | TRBJ1-2 | TRBV19 | NA | CATSREANYGYTF | TGTGCCACTTCCAGGGAAGCTAACTATGGCTACACCTTC
NA | TRBJ1-1 | TRBV11-2 | NA | CASSFYGGEAFF | TGTGCCAGCAGCTTCTACGGGGGTGAAGCTTTCTTT
NA | TRBJ2-4 | TRBV11-2 | TRBD1 | CASSAVRTGGNIQYF | TGTGCCAGCAGCGCAGTAAGGACAGGGGGAAACATTCAGTACTTC
NA | TRBJ1-1 | TRBV19 | NA | CASSIKARGLLVNTEAFF | TGTGCCAGTAGTATAAAAGCAAGGGGCTTATTGGTCAACACTGAAGCTTTCTTT
NA | TRBJ1-4 | TRBV4-2 | TRBD1 | CASSQGDREEKLFF | TGTGCCAGCAGCCAAGGGGACAGGGAAGAAAAACTGTTTTTT
once | TRBJ2-5 | TRBV29-1 | NA | CSVDPGRETQYF | TGCAGCGTTGATCCGGGTAGGGAGACCCAGTACTTC
once | TRBJ2-1 | TRBV3-1/TRBV3-2 | TRBD1 | CASRQGAYNEQFF | TGTGCCAGCCGACAGGGGGCTTACAATGAGCAGTTCTTC
NA | TRBJ2-5 | TRBV7-3 | NA | CASSPTTDRAVTQYF | TGTGCCAGCAGCCCCACTACCGACCGCGCGGTGACCCAGTACTTC
NA | TRBJ1-2 | TRBV19 | TRBD1 | CASSMDRGPHGGYTF | TGTGCCAGTAGTATGGACAGGGGCCCCCACGGTGGCTACACCTTC
once | TRBJ2-1 | TRBV5-1 | TRBD2 | CASSAYLAGGTYNEQFF | TGCGCCAGCAGCGCGTACCTAGCGGGAGGGACCTACAATGAGCAGTTCTTC
NA | TRBJ1-2 | TRBV5-4 | TRBD1 | CASRRSPGQGELFYGYTF | TGTGCCAGCAGGAGGAGTCCGGGACAGGGGGAGTTGTTCTATGGCTACACCTTC
NA | TRBJ2-1 | TRBV6-2/TRBV6-3 | NA | CASSNPTNPGNNEQFF | TGTGCCAGCAGCAACCCGACTAACCCCGGGAACAATGAGCAGTTCTTC
NA | TRBJ1-5 | TRBV2 | NA | CASSDGQPQHF | TGTGCCAGCAGTGACGGTCAGCCCCAGCATTTT
NA | TRBJ2-5 | TRBV9 | TRBD2 | CASSVARGGRWKQETQYF | TGTGCCAGCAGCGTAGCGAGGGGAGGGCGGTGGAAGCAAGAGACCCAGTACTTC
NA | TRBJ1-1 | TRBV5-1 | TRBD1 | CASSFLFGQGFPLRTEAFF | TGCGCCAGCAGCTTCCTATTTGGACAGGGTTTCCCACTCCGCACTGAAGCTTTCTTT
NA | TRBJ2-7 | TRBV9 | NA | CASSSTPGTYEQYF | TGTGCCAGCAGCTCAACACCGGGGACCTACGAGCAGTACTTC
NA | TRBJ1-2 | TRBV25-1 | TRBD1 | CASSEGDSLYGYTF | TGTGCCAGCAGTGAGGGGGACAGTCTCTATGGCTACACCTTC
NA | TRBJ2-2 | TRBV2 | NA | CASSVRGSGGELFF | TGTGCCAGCAGTGTTCGAGGGAGCGGGGGGGAGCTGTTTTTT
NA | TRBJ2-2 | TRBV10-3 | NA | CAISDLWGERNTGELFF | TGTGCCATCAGTGACCTGTGGGGGGAGAGGAACACCGGGGAGCTGTTTTTT
NA | TRBJ1-2 | TRBV6-5 | NA | CASSYSIGLSVYGYTF | TGTGCCAGCAGTTACTCGATCGGGTTGTCAGTGTATGGCTACACCTTC
NA | TRBJ1-4 | TRBV7-8 | NA | CASSLGAREKLFF | TGTGCCAGCAGCTTAGGGGCGCGAGAAAAACTGTTTTTT
NA | TRBJ1-1 | TRBV5-5 | NA | CASSLEPTGIAVNTEAFF | TGTGCCAGCAGCTTGGAACCCACAGGGATTGCGGTGAACACTGAAGCTTTCTTT
NA | TRBJ2-2 | TRBV28 | NA | CASSPLGATTGELFF | TGTGCCAGCAGCCCCTTGGGGGCGACCACCGGGGAGCTGTTTTTT
NA | TRBJ2-1 | TRBV2 | TRBD2 | CASSVAGRSVYNEQFF | TGTGCCAGCAGTGTAGCGGGGAGGAGCGTTTACAATGAGCAGTTCTTC
NA | TRBJ1-2 | TRBV5-4 | NA | CASRYRETGGYTF | TGTGCCAGCAGGTACAGGGAGACGGGAGGCTACACCTTC
NA | TRBJ2-1 | TRBV2 | NA | CASKLRRSSYNEQFF | TGTGCCAGCAAGTTGCGGAGGAGCTCCTACAATGAGCAGTTCTTC
NA | TRBJ2-2 | TRBV19 | TRBD2 | CASSIMGLGTGELFF | TGTGCCAGTAGTATAATGGGACTAGGCACCGGGGAGCTGTTTTTT